The 14 T cell receptor beta chains below were found in one sample sequenced in a study of cytomegalovirus exposure and HLA in healthy donors. Vbeta (60) and Jbeta (13) primers were used in the PCR. Some clones are missing from TCRdb's copy, which holds only in-frame ones; the method was immunoSEQ multiplex PCR. Found here are hundreds of thousands of clones, just over 70% of them singletons; the top ten hold over 2%. Sequences were obtained from PBMCs. All receptors come from a female donor in good health and CMV-seronegative.

The rearrangement links TRBV5-6 to TRBJ2-7; D unclear. CDR1 SGHDT and CDR2 YYEEEE come from the germline V gene. With 1 base removed from V and 3 bases from J, the gap between germline ends came to 11 bases. CDR3 size: 14 residues. CDR3 in DNA: TGTGCCAGCAGCTTGACAGAACCCCTCTACGAGCAGTACTTC. It encodes CASSLTEPLYEQYF.

This chain uses TRBV7-2 with TRBJ2-1; the match to TRBD2 covers 10 bases. The junction had 12 bases not matched to a gene; V was cut back by 4 bases and J by 9 bases. Germline V lookup: CDR1 SGHTA, CDR2 FQGNSA. The CDR3 length is 16 residues. The CDR3 spells CASSSRGLAGAGEQFF. The DNA for the CDR3 is TGTGCCAGCAGCTCCCGAGGGCTAGCGGGAGCCGGTGAGCAGTTCTTC.

The gene calls are TRBV4-1 and TRBJ2-4; possibly TRBD1 for D (5 bases). Germline-derived CDR1 and CDR2 are MGHRA and YSYEKL. Trimming shortened V by 4 bases and J by 5 bases, and 6 bases separated the two germline ends. The CDR3 covers 12 residues. Written as DNA, the CDR3 is TGCGCCAGCAGCCCGACAGAAAACATTCAGTACTTC. Translation: CASSPTENIQYF.

This chain joins TRBV19 and TRBJ1-2; 7 positions match TRBD1. J lost 0 bases, V lost 7 bases, and 8 bases had no gene match. From germline, CDR1 is LNHDA and CDR2 SQIVND (reference sequence). The CDR3 runs to 15 residues. The CDR3: CASTNRGKTNYGYTF. As DNA, the CDR3 is TGTGCCAGTACCAACAGGGGAAAAACTAACTATGGCTACACCTTC.

The gene calls are TRBV27 and TRBJ2-1, with D maybe TRBD2 (5 bases). Germline CDR1 is MNHEY and CDR2 is SMNVEV (reference sequence). The CDR3 has 16 amino acids. Trimming left V 7 bases short and J 3 bases short, with 19 bases between. This CDR3 is CASTTLGGGGYNEQFF. CDR3 nucleotides: TGTGCCAGCACCACGCTAGGAGGAGGTGGCTACAATGAGCAGTTCTTC.

The chain has TRBV14 and TRBJ2-7; D not resolved. V shed 1 base and J shed 2 bases, with 6 bases lying between them. The CDR3 contains 13 residues. Germline CDR1 reads SGHDN; CDR2 reads FVKESK. The CDR3 sequence is CASSQVTTYEQYF. In DNA, the CDR3 is TGTGCCAGCAGCCAAGTAACTACCTACGAGCAGTACTTC.

This clone has only a few counts. The chain recombines TRBV10-1 with TRBJ2-5; 11 bases are shared with TRBD1. Gene TRBJ2-7 matches the end of the DNA better, so the J call may be wrong. Germline V lookup: CDR1 WNHNN, CDR2 SYGVQD (reference sequence). The CDR3 runs to 15 residues. CDR3 DNA: TGCGCCAGCAGTGGCCCGGGACAGGGGGACCACGAGCAGTACTTC. Its protein is CASSGPGQGDHEQYF.

The rearrangement uses TRBV28 and TRBJ1-1; perhaps TRBD1 as D (6 bases). V dropped 10 bases and J dropped 0 bases, with 12 bases sitting between them. The germline gives CDR1 MDHEN, CDR2 SYDVKM. This CDR3 is 13 amino acids long. The chain's CDR3 is CAIEGVLNTEAFF. CDR3 nucleotides: TGTGCCATAGAGGGGGTTCTGAACACTGAAGCTTTCTTT.

This clone was seen a few times. This chain uses TRBV30 with TRBJ2-7; TRBD1 aligns across 7 bases. J gave up 3 bases and V 0 bases, and 5 bases lay outside the gene matches. The CDR3 has 14 residues. CDR1 and CDR2 (germline): GTSNPN, SVGIG (reference sequence). CDR3 bases: TGTGCCTGGAGTGTAACAGGGGAACTCTACGAGCAGTACTTC. This translates into CAWSVTGELYEQYF.

This clone was seen a handful of times. The rearrangement uses TRBV28 and TRBJ2-1; 7 positions agree with TRBD2. This CDR3 region has 16 residues. From germline, CDR1 is MDHEN and CDR2 SYDVKM. After removal of 8 bases from V and 1 base from J, the junction contained 11 bases not matched to a gene. In DNA form, the CDR3 reads TGTGCCAGCGGCCGCGGGGGACTACCATCCTACAATGAGCAGTTCTTC. Translation gives CASGRGGLPSYNEQFF.

This sequence joins TRBV27 and TRBJ2-7, with 13 bases aligning to TRBD2. Germline lookup yields CDR1 MNHEY and CDR2 SMNVEV (reference sequence). The junction had 13 bases not matched to a gene; V was cut back by 0 bases and J by 5 bases. There are 19 residues in the CDR3. The CDR3 coding sequence is TGTGCCAGCAGTTTATCCTTTTTAGGACTAGCGGGAGTCTTAAACGAGCAGTACTTC. Translated, it gives CASSLSFLGLAGVLNEQYF.

This chain uses TRBV5-4 with TRBJ2-1; 13 bases map to TRBD2. V lost 3 bases to trimming and J lost 9 bases; unmatched junction nucleotides: 12. Germline V gene sequence: CDR1 SGHNT, CDR2 YYREEE (reference sequence). The CDR3 runs to 17 residues. CDR3 DNA sequence: TGTGCCAGCAGCTGGGACCGTGGGACTAGCGGGATAGGTGAGCAGTTCTTC. Its protein is CASSWDRGTSGIGEQFF.

In its sample, this clone was seen once. The CDR3 spells CASSPRLAGRSPYEQYF. The CDR3, as DNA: TGTGCCAGCAGCCCACGACTAGCGGGACGATCCCCCTACGAGCAGTACTTC. This chain joins TRBV5-6 and TRBJ2-7; TRBD2 aligns across 11 bases. With 4 bases clipped from V and 2 bases from J, the junction kept 11 bases outside the gene matches. CDR1 SGHDT and CDR2 YYEEEE come from the germline V gene. The CDR3 contains 17 residues.

The chain links TRBV6-5 to TRBJ2-7; TRBD2 is a possible D gene (5 bases). CDR1 is MNHEY, CDR2 SVGAGI, per germline. V was shortened by 4 bases and J by 1 base, with 11 bases between the two germline ends. This CDR3 region has 14 residues. CDR3 DNA sequence: TGTGCCAGCAGTTTGGACTCCAGTTCCTACGAGCAGTACTTC. Translation gives CASSLDSSSYEQYF.